The T cell receptor (beta chain) under discussion was sequenced for a study of beta chain features in type 1 diabetes. Study observations and caveats: Sequencing from cDNA could over-represent high-TCR-expressing cells.

This clone was detected only a few times. What it binds is unknown. What was sequenced were expressed TCRB transcripts, since all of the isolated RNA had been reverse transcribed. TCRdb's table, derived via immunoSEQ multiplex PCR, lists solely in-frame clones and lacks some. In the table there are hundreds of thousands of clones, over 25% of which are singletons. The sample was naive CD4+ T cells from blood. This TCR came from a man younger than 35 in good health.

CDR3 protein: CASSLEGFEFDEQYF. The CDR3 coding sequence is TGTGCCAGCAGCTTAGAGGGGTTTGAGTTCGACGAGCAGTACTTC. The rearrangement uses TRBV11-1 and TRBJ2-7; possible D gene TRBD1, 5 bases. Germline V gene data show CDR1 as SGHAT and CDR2 as FQDESV (reference sequence). The germline V and J ends were trimmed by 1 base and 5 bases, with 15 bases remaining between them. This CDR3 contains 15 residues.